Listed below are T cell receptor beta chains from one sample, sequenced in a study of cytomegalovirus exposure and HLA in healthy donors. Produced via immunoSEQ multiplex PCR; TCRdb's table is partial and in-frame only. Of fewer than 80,000 clones detected, 79% appear once; the ten largest clones hold roughly 2.5%. The sample consisted of PBMCs. These receptors all stem from a man aged 25 to 40 in good health and CMV-seronegative. The CDR3 runs from the conserved cysteine through the conserved F or W. The D gene is left open where the match is weak. The listing skips clone size in some rows; elsewhere it reads once, few, many or a size class.

V	D	size	J	CDR3	DNA
TRBV5-1	TRBD2	.	TRBJ2-1	CASSLFVSASGGNEQFF	TGCGCCAGCAGCTTGTTCGTCTCCGCTAGCGGTGGCAATGAGCAGTTCTTC
TRBV27	.	.	TRBJ1-1	CASSRIGGTEAFF	TGTGCCAGCAGCCGGATCGGGGGCACTGAAGCTTTCTTT
TRBV27	TRBD2	.	TRBJ2-1	CASSPRLAGGYNEQFF	TGTGCCAGCAGTCCAAGACTAGCGGGAGGGTACAATGAGCAGTTCTTC
TRBV5-5	.	.	TRBJ1-5	CASSLDLSRPQHF	TGTGCCAGCAGCTTGGACCTATCTCGGCCCCAGCATTTT
TRBV19	.	once	TRBJ1-1	CASNNRRCEAFF	TGTGCCAGTAATAATCGGAGGTGTGAAGCTTTCTTT
TRBV6-5	.	.	TRBJ1-1	CASRHKGIRGEAFF	TGTGCCAGCAGACACAAGGGTATTAGGGGGGAAGCTTTCTTT
TRBV18	TRBD2	.	TRBJ2-2	CASSNLAGVDTGELFF	TGTGCCAGCTCAAATCTAGCGGGAGTCGACACCGGGGAGCTGTTTTTT
TRBV6-5	.	once	TRBJ1-2	CASSRTGWGYTF	TGTGCCAGCAGTCGTACAGGGTGGGGCTACACCTTC
TRBV7-2	TRBD2	.	TRBJ2-3	CASTPLRSGGTDTQYF	TGTGCCAGCACCCCATTACGTAGCGGGGGCACAGATACGCAGTATTTT
TRBV6-5	.	.	TRBJ1-5	CASSPPGSNQPQHF	TGTGCCAGCAGTCCCCCGGGTAGCAATCAGCCCCAGCATTTT
TRBV6-5	.	.	TRBJ2-7	CASNPQGLVYEQYF	TGTGCCAGCAACCCACAGGGCCTGGTTTACGAGCAGTACTTC
TRBV19	TRBD1	.	TRBJ1-1	CASIGTGPNTEAFF	TGTGCCAGTATTGGGACAGGGCCCAACACTGAAGCTTTCTTT
TRBV28	TRBD1	.	TRBJ2-7	CASSRTGINYEQYF	TGTGCCAGCAGTCGGACAGGGATTAATTACGAGCAGTACTTC
TRBV20-1	TRBD1	once	TRBJ1-4	CSARAGTVLGF	TGCAGTGCTAGAGCCGGGACAGTCCTTGGTTTT
TRBV5-6	TRBD1	few	TRBJ2-7	CASSRAQGTGSYEQYF	TGTGCCAGCAGCCGGGCCCAGGGGACAGGGTCGTACGAGCAGTACTTC
TRBV7-9	TRBD1	.	TRBJ1-5	CASSPTGGGQPQHF	TGTGCCAGCAGCCCCACAGGGGGCGGACAGCCCCAGCATTTT
TRBV27	.	few	TRBJ1-5	CASSWSGNQPQHF	TGTGCCAGCAGTTGGTCAGGTAATCAGCCCCAGCATTTT
TRBV19	.	.	TRBJ1-2	CASSITARNSGYTF	TGTGCCAGTAGTATAACCGCCCGCAATAGTGGCTACACCTTC
TRBV6-1	TRBD2	.	TRBJ2-3	CASSELAGGGSTQYF	TGTGCCAGCAGTGAACTAGCGGGGGGCGGGTCTACGCAGTATTTT
TRBV14	TRBD1	.	TRBJ1-4	CASSRDRMRHEKLFF	TGTGCCAGCAGCCGGGACAGGATGAGGCATGAAAAACTGTTTTTT
TRBV5-1	.	.	TRBJ2-2	CASTQILRGTGELFF	TGCGCCAGCACCCAAATCCTGCGGGGTACCGGGGAGCTGTTTTTT
TRBV6-6	TRBD1	.	TRBJ2-7	CASSDPGQKTYEQYF	TGTGCCAGCAGTGATCCGGGACAGAAAACCTACGAGCAGTACTTC
TRBV7-9	.	.	TRBJ2-7	CASSFILGTLGDEQYF	TGTGCCAGCAGCTTTATCCTCGGGACACTCGGGGACGAGCAGTACTTC
TRBV4-3	.	.	TRBJ2-7	CASSQGLGRETYEQYF	TGCGCCAGCAGCCAAGGCTTGGGACGGGAGACCTACGAGCAGTACTTC
TRBV9	TRBD2	.	TRBJ2-5	CASSLGTILQETQYF	TGTGCCAGCAGCCTAGGGACTATACTACAAGAGACCCAGTACTTC
TRBV6-1	.	.	TRBJ2-1	CASRGHQFHEQFF	TGTGCCAGCAGGGGGCACCAATTCCATGAGCAGTTCTTC
TRBV27	TRBD1	.	TRBJ2-7	CASSPRQGRGLVF	TGTGCCAGCAGTCCACGACAGGGTAGGGGTCTTGTCTTC
TRBV7-9	TRBD2	.	TRBJ2-1	CASSSTLTSGATNEQFF	TGTGCCAGCAGCTCGACACTGACTAGCGGGGCGACTAATGAGCAGTTCTTC
TRBV7-9	TRBD2	.	TRBJ2-3	CASSPPGLPADTQYF	TGTGCCAGCAGCCCACCGGGACTACCTGCAGATACGCAGTATTTT
TRBV2	.	.	TRBJ2-5	CASRTSETQYF	TGTGCCAGCAGAACTTCGGAGACCCAGTACTTC
TRBV27	TRBD2	.	TRBJ2-3	CASSLGSGATDTQYF	TGTGCCAGCAGTTTAGGAAGCGGGGCTACAGATACGCAGTATTTT
TRBV11-2	TRBD2	.	TRBJ2-1	CASSLGTSGEQFF	TGTGCCAGCAGCTTAGGGACTAGCGGTGAGCAGTTCTTC
TRBV11-2	TRBD1	.	TRBJ1-1	CASSFWTGWTEAFF	TGTGCCAGCAGCTTTTGGACAGGGTGGACTGAAGCTTTCTTT
TRBV27	.	.	TRBJ1-1	CASSLSRGNTEAFF	TGTGCCAGCAGTTTATCCAGGGGGAACACTGAAGCTTTCTTT